These 30 T cell receptor beta chains originate from one sample sequenced in a study of cytomegalovirus exposure and HLA in healthy donors. PCR involved 60 Vbeta and 13 Jbeta primers. Assay used: immunoSEQ multiplex PCR; TCRdb lists only in-frame clones, some missing. Among roughly 180,000 clones, 65% to 85% were seen once, and the ten largest hold about 3%. Sequences were obtained from PBMCs. All receptors come from a female donor in good health and CMV-seronegative.

Comments on this clone: At one end, the junction sequence differs from germline, possibly due to a read error. The V call is TRBV7-9, the J call TRBJ2-7; 7 positions agree with TRBD2. Germline lookup yields CDR1 SEHNR and CDR2 FQNEAQ (reference sequence). The CDR3 covers 12 residues. The CDR3 DNA is TGTTCCAGCAGCCATTCGGGGGGCGAGCAGTACTTC. This translates into CSSSHSGGEQYF.

This clone was seen once. The CDR3 loop reads CASSQESSELGTGELFF. The CDR3 coding sequence is TGCGCCAGCAGCCAAGAGAGCTCGGAGCTAGGCACCGGGGAGCTGTTTTTT. V is TRBV4-3 and J is TRBJ2-2; D is ambiguous. V dropped 0 bases and J dropped 4 bases, with 15 bases sitting between them. The CDR3 sequence is 17 residues long. The germline gives CDR1 LGHNA, CDR2 YSLEER.

V gene TRBV6-1 combines with J gene TRBJ1-5; D may be TRBD1 (6 bases). The CDR3 runs to 14 residues. The V end lost 5 bases, the J end lost 8 bases, and 16 bases lay between the germline ends. Germline V gives CDR1 MNHNS, CDR2 SASEGT. CDR3 in amino acids: CASSLRQAWEPQHF. CDR3 bases: TGTGCCAGCAGTCTACGACAGGCATGGGAGCCCCAGCATTTT.

The chain joins TRBV6-5 to TRBJ1-2; 9 positions match TRBD1. The CDR3 runs 14 residues. Germline CDR1 and CDR2: MNHEY and SVGAGI. The V gene end was trimmed by 2 bases and the J gene end by 8 bases; junction bases not matched to a gene: 6. This chain's CDR3 is CASSYAQGAGGYTF. The CDR3 coding sequence is TGTGCCAGCAGTTACGCACAGGGGGCGGGGGGCTACACCTTC.

The chain couples TRBV30 to TRBJ1-2, with D perhaps matching TRBD1 (5 bases). The CDR3 runs 12 residues. Germline CDR1 is GTSNPN and CDR2 is SVGIG (reference sequence). The V end lost 1 base, the J end lost 6 bases, and 9 bases lay between the germline ends. Here the CDR3 reads CAWSGGGNGYTF. Here the CDR3 DNA reads TGTGCCTGGAGTGGTGGGGGGAATGGCTACACCTTC.

The genes are TRBV11-2 and TRBJ2-7, with no clear D. This CDR3 is built from 16 residues. V gave up 3 bases and J gave up 0 bases, with 15 bases separating them. In germline, CDR1 is SGHAT, CDR2 FQNNGV. CDR3 sequence reads: CASSFGGTVISYEQYF. The CDR3 bases are TGTGCCAGCAGCTTTGGCGGAACCGTCATCTCCTACGAGCAGTACTTC.

V and J are TRBV18 and TRBJ2-3; TRBD2 matches 10 bases. There are 16 residues in the CDR3. Losses at the gene ends were 1 base for V and 6 bases for J; bases not matched to a gene: 7. Per the germline V gene, CDR1 is KGHSH and CDR2 is LQKENI. The CDR3 reads CASSPLALAGADTQYF. The CDR3 coding sequence is TGTGCCAGCTCACCACTAGCCCTAGCGGGAGCCGATACGCAGTATTTT.

This chain connects TRBV27 to TRBJ2-7; D may be TRBD1 (6 bases). Trimming shortened V by 3 bases and J by 3 bases, and 12 bases separated the two germline ends. The CDR3 length is 14 residues. Germline assignment: CDR1 MNHEY and CDR2 SMNVEV (reference sequence). The CDR3 sequence: CASSFLGGLYEQYF. Here the CDR3 DNA reads TGTGCCAGCAGTTTCTTAGGGGGTCTCTACGAGCAGTACTTC.

The gene calls are TRBV5-1 and TRBJ2-4, with 9 nucleotides matching TRBD1. The CDR3 runs 12 residues. Germline-derived CDR1 and CDR2 are SGHRS and YFSETQ. V lost 4 bases, J lost 9 bases, and 2 bases stayed unmatched. The chain's CDR3 is CASSRQGVIQYF. CDR3 sequence (DNA): TGCGCCAGCAGCCGACAGGGGGTCATTCAGTACTTC.

The chain combines TRBV5-1 with TRBJ1-3; 11 bases are a match to TRBD1. J gave up 2 bases and V 2 bases, and 3 bases lay outside the gene matches. Germline CDR1 and CDR2: SGHRS and YFSETQ. The CDR3 has 16 residues. The CDR3 sequence: CASSFGQGATGNTIYF. The CDR3 DNA sequence: TGCGCCAGCAGCTTCGGACAGGGGGCGACTGGAAACACCATATATTTT.

The rearrangement links TRBV4-1 to TRBJ1-3; tentatively, D is TRBD1 (5 bases). Trimming stripped 4 bases from V and 0 bases from J, with 22 bases between. This CDR3 spans 19 amino acids. The V gene's germline CDR1 is MGHRA and CDR2 YSYEKL. The CDR3, as DNA: TGCGCCAGCAGCCCCGGGACTCCAAGAAGCGTGAGCTCTGGAAACACCATATATTTT. Translated, it gives CASSPGTPRSVSSGNTIYF.

The chain has TRBV2 and TRBJ1-1; TRBD1 might be the D (6 bases). The CDR3 loop spans 14 amino acids. With 4 bases removed from V and 4 bases from J, the gap between germline ends came to 13 bases. Germline CDR1 SNHLY, CDR2 FYNNEI. CDR3 amino acids: CASSGAGVRTEAFF. CDR3 DNA: TGTGCCAGCAGTGGAGCAGGGGTTCGCACTGAAGCTTTCTTT.

The chain recombines TRBV4-2 with TRBJ2-7; 10 nucleotides agree with TRBD2. CDR3 size: 14 residues. J lost 7 bases, V lost 5 bases, and 8 bases had no gene match. Germline CDR1 reads LGHNA; CDR2 reads YNFKEQ. DNA of the CDR3: TGTGCCAGCAGCTATACTAGCGGGGCTTTGGAGCAGTACTTC. Protein: CASSYTSGALEQYF.

The J gene is TRBJ1-4, the V gene TRBV27; D is possibly TRBD1 (5 bases). CDR1 MNHEY and CDR2 SMNVEV come from the germline V gene (reference sequence). The V end was cut by 2 bases, the J end by 7 bases, with 14 bases between. The CDR3 sequence is 15 residues long. CDR3 bases: TGTGCCAGCAGTTTAGCGTCAGTAAGGGGTGAAAAACTGTTTTTT. Translation: CASSLASVRGEKLFF.

This clone was recorded a few times. The V gene is TRBV5-4, the J gene TRBJ2-3; 12 bases fit TRBD2. Per germline, CDR1 SGHNT and CDR2 YYREEE (reference sequence). J gave up 5 bases and V 0 bases, and 4 bases lay outside the gene matches. This CDR3 is built from 16 residues. CDR3 residues: CASSLGGTSGLDTQYF. As DNA, the CDR3 is TGTGCCAGCAGCTTGGGAGGGACTAGCGGGTTAGATACGCAGTATTTT.

The chain carries TRBV7-2 and TRBJ2-5; D may be TRBD1 (5 bases). CDR1 is SGHTA and CDR2 is FQGNSA in the germline V gene. The CDR3 is made up of 14 amino acids. The germline V and J ends were trimmed by 5 bases and 5 bases, with 15 bases remaining between them. The CDR3, as DNA: TGTGCCAGCAGCCCATGGGGCTTGAGGGAGACCCAGTACTTC. Translating it yields CASSPWGLRETQYF.

V gene TRBV29-1 combines with J gene TRBJ2-7; D is possibly TRBD1 (6 bases). Germline V gene lookup returns CDR1 SQVTM and CDR2 ANQGSEA. The germline V and J ends were trimmed by 6 bases and 5 bases, with 14 bases remaining between them. CDR3 length: 12 residues. The CDR3 sequence: CSVLRDTHEQYF. Written as DNA, the CDR3 is TGCAGCGTACTCCGGGACACCCACGAGCAGTACTTC.

This clone occurred once. The chain employs TRBV6-1 and TRBJ2-5, with 8 bases identical to TRBD2. After removal of 0 bases from V and 1 base from J, the junction contained 4 bases not matched to a gene. Looked up from germline, CDR1 is MNHNS and CDR2 is SASEGT. The CDR3 length is 16 residues. The CDR3 sequence is CASSEAPAGAQETQYF. In DNA, the CDR3 is TGTGCCAGCAGTGAAGCTCCAGCGGGGGCCCAAGAGACCCAGTACTTC.

The chain employs TRBV6-4 and TRBJ2-1; 12 nucleotides match TRBD2. With 0 bases clipped from V and 5 bases from J, the junction kept 2 bases outside the gene matches. Per the germline V gene, CDR1 is MRHNA and CDR2 is SNTAGT. CDR3 length: 16 amino acids. The CDR3 sequence: CASSDSTSGGNNEQFF. CDR3 coding DNA: TGTGCCAGCAGTGACTCCACTAGCGGGGGGAACAATGAGCAGTTCTTC.

The chain employs TRBV29-1 and TRBJ2-3, with a tentative D call TRBD1 (5 bases). The CDR3 extends over 13 amino acids. Germline CDR1 SQVTM, CDR2 ANQGSEA. Trimming took 3 bases from V and 6 from J, leaving 13 bases between them. The CDR3 coding sequence is TGCAGCGTTGAGGTAGGGGCGTCCGATACGCAGTATTTT. Its protein product is CSVEVGASDTQYF.

V is TRBV30 and J is TRBJ2-1; possibly TRBD2 for D (7 bases). Trimming left V 4 bases short and J 9 bases short, with 22 bases between. Germline CDR1 reads GTSNPN; CDR2 reads SVGIG (reference sequence). The CDR3 runs 15 residues. The DNA of the CDR3 is TGTGCCTGGACTATCGGGTCTCGGAGGGGGGGTGAGCAGTTCTTC. This codes for CAWTIGSRRGGEQFF.

J is TRBJ2-2 and V is TRBV5-6; TRBD1 aligns across 9 bases. Germline CDR1 is SGHDT and CDR2 is YYEEEE. CDR3 length: 15 residues. The J segment lost 3 bases and the V segment lost 3 bases, leaving 3 bases of the junction unmatched. CDR3 loop: CASSSRDRDTGELFF. The CDR3 coding sequence is TGTGCCAGCAGCTCCCGGGACAGGGACACCGGGGAGCTGTTTTTT. Complete variable domain (other parts from reference TRBV5-6 and TRBJ2-2): DAGVTQSPTHLIKTRGQQVTLRCSPKSGHDTVSWYQQALGQGPQFIFQYYEEEERQRGNFPDRFSGHQFPNYSSELNVNALLLGDSALYLCASSSRDRDTGELFFGEGSRLTVL.

This clone showed up just once. The V gene is TRBV4-1, the J gene TRBJ2-7; D is unresolved. The V gene lost 1 base and the J gene lost 2 bases, with 9 bases spanning the gap. CDR3 size: 14 residues. Germline values: CDR1 MGHRA, CDR2 YSYEKL. Here the CDR3 reads CASSQVARTYEQYF. In DNA form, the CDR3 reads TGCGCCAGCAGCCAAGTTGCTAGAACCTACGAGCAGTACTTC.

This chain connects TRBV9 to TRBJ2-7; a possible D gene is TRBD2 (6 bases). Trimming left V 3 bases short and J 5 bases short, with 18 bases between. Germline values: CDR1 SGDLS, CDR2 YYNGEE. CDR3 length equals 15 residues. CDR3 sequence reads: CASSAGTLGKNEQYF. The CDR3 DNA is TGTGCCAGCAGCGCCGGGACTCTAGGGAAAAACGAGCAGTACTTC.

The chain joins TRBV11-3 to TRBJ1-2; D is unclear. Germline assignment: CDR1 SGHNT and CDR2 YENEEA. Trimming stripped 0 bases from V and 3 bases from J, with 8 bases between. CDR3 length: 14 residues. The CDR3 sequence is CASSLDRLDYGYTF. CDR3 coding DNA: TGTGCCAGCAGCTTAGATAGATTGGACTATGGCTACACCTTC.

The chain links TRBV5-4 to TRBJ2-3; 11 bases line up with TRBD2. The CDR3 length is 18 residues. J gave up 5 bases and V 4 bases, and 15 bases lay outside the gene matches. Germline-derived CDR1 and CDR2 are SGHNT and YYREEE (reference sequence). The DNA of the CDR3 is TGTGCCAGCAGCAGAGGGGTGATTAGCGGGGGGGCAAGAGATACGCAGTATTTT. This translates into CASSRGVISGGARDTQYF. Looking up the rest from reference TRBV5-4 and TRBJ2-3 gives the full variable domain: ETGVTQSPTHLIKTRGQQVTLRCSSQSGHNTVSWYQQALGQGPQFIFQYYREEENGRGNFPPRFSGLQFPNYSSELNVNALELDDSALYLCASSRGVISGGARDTQYFGPGTRLTVL.

The rearrangement joins TRBV5-1 to TRBJ2-7; 10 bases fit TRBD2. Looked up from germline, CDR1 is SGHRS and CDR2 is YFSETQ. The CDR3 is made up of 14 amino acids. V trimming: 7 bases; J trimming: 2 bases; junction bases outside the gene matches: 6. The CDR3 loop reads CASCWTSGTYEQYF. The CDR3 DNA sequence: TGCGCCAGCTGTTGGACTAGCGGAACCTACGAGCAGTACTTC.

The chain combines TRBV6-5 with TRBJ2-1; 11 positions agree with TRBD2. Germline V CDR1 and CDR2: MNHEY, SVGAGI. The CDR3 runs 16 residues. V lost 5 bases, J lost 4 bases, and 7 bases stayed unmatched. Here the CDR3 DNA reads TGTGCCAGCAGTAACTGGGGACTAGCGGAATACAATGAGCAGTTCTTC. Encoded protein: CASSNWGLAEYNEQFF.

This rearrangement joins TRBV4-2 to TRBJ1-2; D may be TRBD1 (6 bases). CDR3 length: 15 amino acids. Germline V gives CDR1 LGHNA, CDR2 YNFKEQ. The germline V and J ends were trimmed by 4 bases and 3 bases, with 15 bases remaining between them. The CDR3 region is CASSPDLAGDYGYTF. CDR3 nucleotide sequence: TGTGCCAGCAGCCCAGACCTGGCAGGGGACTATGGCTACACCTTC.

The CDR3 loop reads CASHRGTDTQYF. DNA of the CDR3: TGTGCCAGTCACCGGGGCACAGATACGCAGTATTTT. The chain joins TRBV25-1 to TRBJ2-3; no clear D. Germline V gene sequence: CDR1 MGHDK, CDR2 SYGVNS. The CDR3 is 12 residues long. The V end was cut by 9 bases, the J end by 1 base, with 8 bases between.